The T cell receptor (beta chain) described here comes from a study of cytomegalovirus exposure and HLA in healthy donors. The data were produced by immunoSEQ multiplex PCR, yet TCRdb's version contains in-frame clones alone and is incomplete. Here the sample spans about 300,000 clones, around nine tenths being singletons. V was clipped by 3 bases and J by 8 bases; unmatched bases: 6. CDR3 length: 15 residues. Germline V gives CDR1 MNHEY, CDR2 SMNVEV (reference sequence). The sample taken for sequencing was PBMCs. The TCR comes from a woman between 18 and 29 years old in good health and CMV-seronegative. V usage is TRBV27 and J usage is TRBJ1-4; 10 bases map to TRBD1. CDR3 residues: CASSLGQGSREKLFF. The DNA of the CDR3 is TGTGCCAGCAGTTTGGGACAGGGGAGTAGAGAAAAACTGTTTTTT.